Below, 26 T cell receptor beta chains from the same sample are listed, as sequenced in a study of blood T cell repertoires in COVID-19 (dated by TCRdb to 2020 to 2021). The library relied on the immunoSEQ multiplex PCR assay. Entries here come from immuneACCESS through TCRdb and include only in-frame sequences with V and J called. Some clones fail to appear in such tables; in the studies checked, an unresolved V gene covers under half of the shortfall, and the cause of the remainder is unknown. The sample data list roughly 100,000 clones, and approximately 84% of these were observed just once. Of the sample, 6.2% is held by the ten largest clones. The sequenced sample was peripheral blood. The receptor source for this set is a human donor in a cohort sampled during active COVID-19.

The CDR3, as DNA: TGCAGCGTTGCGGGGGACAGAGACTACGAGCAGTACTTC. It codes for CSVAGDRDYEQYF. This rearrangement joins TRBV29-1 to TRBJ2-7; possible D gene TRBD1, 7 bases. Germline V CDR1 and CDR2: SQVTM, ANQGSEA. The CDR3 has 13 amino acids. Trimming removed 4 bases from V and 3 bases from J, with 13 bases in between.

The V call is TRBV5-1, the J call TRBJ2-1, with 11 bases aligning to TRBD2. The germline V gene has CDR1 SGHRS and CDR2 YFSETQ. After removal of 4 bases from V and 0 bases from J, the junction contained 9 bases not matched to a gene. The CDR3 totals 18 residues. The CDR3 nucleotides read TGCGCCAGCAGCGGGGGGACTAGCGGATTTGCCTCCTACAATGAGCAGTTCTTC. It specifies CASSGGTSGFASYNEQFF.

The genes are TRBV4-1 and TRBJ2-1, with D possibly matching TRBD2 (7 bases). This CDR3 is built from 15 residues. CDR1 and CDR2 (germline): MGHRA, YSYEKL. The V gene lost 2 bases and the J gene lost 12 bases, with 20 bases spanning the gap. The CDR3 reads CASSQLIEGGPSQFF. CDR3 sequence (DNA): TGCGCCAGCAGCCAACTCATCGAGGGGGGGCCATCGCAGTTCTTC.

The rearrangement uses TRBV2 and TRBJ2-7; the match to TRBD1 covers 8 bases. V dropped 6 bases and J dropped 4; count of bases not matched to a gene: 2. This CDR3 is 12 amino acids long. CDR1 and CDR2 from the germline V gene are SNHLY and FYNNEI. The chain's CDR3 is CASRGQGYEQYF. CDR3 bases: TGTGCCAGCAGAGGACAGGGATACGAGCAGTACTTC. Filled out from reference TRBV2 and TRBJ2-7, the complete variable domain reads EPEVTQTPSHQVTQMGQEVILRCVPISNHLYFYWYRQILGQKVEFLVSFYNNEISEKSEIFDDQFSVERPDGSNFTLKIRSTKLEDSAMYFCASRGQGYEQYFGPGTRLTVT.

The rearrangement joins TRBV7-3 to TRBJ2-2; the match to TRBD2 covers 7 bases. After removal of 5 bases from V and 5 bases from J, the junction contained 8 bases not matched to a gene. The CDR3 loop spans 15 amino acids. CDR1 SGHTA and CDR2 FQGTGA come from the germline V gene. The CDR3 bases are TGTGCCAGCAGCCTAAGAGGACTAGAGACCGGGGAGCTGTTTTTT. As protein: CASSLRGLETGELFF.

The chain recombines TRBV5-1 with TRBJ1-6; 10 nucleotides match TRBD1. Germline V gene lookup returns CDR1 SGHRS and CDR2 YFSETQ. The CDR3 loop spans 17 amino acids. V dropped 0 bases and J dropped 8; count of bases not matched to a gene: 8. DNA of the CDR3: TGCGCCAGCAGCTTGGATCCCCCGGACAGGGGGTATTCACCCCTCCACTTT. Protein product: CASSLDPPDRGYSPLHF.

This chain connects TRBV28 to TRBJ1-4; 7 nucleotides line up with TRBD1. The CDR3 is 14 residues long. Germline-derived CDR1 and CDR2 are MDHEN and SYDVKM. The V segment lost 6 bases and the J segment 4 bases; nucleotides outside the gene matches: 5. The CDR3 protein is CASSRQGYNEKLFF. CDR3 nucleotides: TGTGCCAGCAGCCGACAGGGCTATAATGAAAAACTGTTTTTT.

The V and J genes are TRBV13 and TRBJ2-7; 14 nucleotides line up with TRBD2. Germline CDR1 PRHDT, CDR2 FYEKMQ (reference sequence). The length of the CDR3 is 15 residues. J lost 4 bases, V lost 6 bases, and 5 bases had no gene match. The chain's CDR3 is CASSFGLAGGYEQYF. In DNA, the CDR3 is TGTGCCAGCAGTTTCGGACTAGCGGGGGGATACGAGCAGTACTTC.

This chain connects TRBV28 to TRBJ2-7; D is perhaps TRBD2 (6 bases). The germline CDR1 and CDR2 sequences are MDHEN and SYDVKM. The V end was cut by 6 bases, the J end by 5 bases, with 17 bases between. The CDR3 length is 14 residues. The CDR3 sequence is CASSLLGGADEQYF. CDR3 DNA: TGTGCCAGCAGCCTACTGGGGGGTGCCGACGAGCAGTACTTC. The full variable domain, its missing parts supplied by reference TRBV28 and TRBJ2-7, is DVKVTQSSRYLVKRTGEKVFLECVQDMDHENMFWYRQDPGLGLRLIYFSYDVKMKEKGDIPEGYSVSREKKERFSLILESASTNQTSMYLCASSLLGGADEQYFGPGTRLTVT.

At least ten counts were recorded for this clone. This chain joins TRBV27 and TRBJ2-2; D uncertain. CDR3 length: 14 residues. CDR1 is MNHEY, CDR2 SMNVEV, per germline (reference sequence). V shed 3 bases and J shed 0 bases, with 5 bases lying between them. The CDR3 is CASSFGPNTGELFF. The CDR3 region has the DNA TGTGCCAGCAGTTTTGGCCCGAACACCGGGGAGCTGTTTTTT.

The V call is TRBV6-1, the J call TRBJ1-4, with 8 bases lining up with TRBD1. In germline, CDR1 is MNHNS, CDR2 SASEGT. The CDR3 totals 19 residues. Trimming at V came to 4 bases and at J to 7 bases, leaving 20 bases not matched to a gene. Here the CDR3 DNA reads TGTGCCAGCAGTGGAGAGTACCGGGACAGGAGCGGAAGGGGTGAAAAACTGTTTTTT. Protein sequence: CASSGEYRDRSGRGEKLFF.

The rearrangement links TRBV28 to TRBJ2-2; D not certain. V dropped 4 bases and J dropped 3 bases, with 6 bases sitting between them. CDR1 MDHEN and CDR2 SYDVKM come from the germline V gene. The CDR3 covers 13 residues. The CDR3 bases are TGTGCCAGCAGTTCTACCTACACCGGGGAGCTGTTTTTT. Its translation: CASSSTYTGELFF.

This clone was recorded once. V gene TRBV13 combines with J gene TRBJ2-2; 11 bases fit TRBD2. This CDR3 contains 16 residues. V trimming: 4 bases; J trimming: 7 bases; junction bases outside the gene matches: 8. Germline V lookup: CDR1 PRHDT, CDR2 FYEKMQ (reference sequence). CDR3 region: CASSSLSGGAGGELFF. In DNA form, the CDR3 reads TGTGCCAGCAGCTCCCTTAGCGGGGGGGCCGGCGGGGAGCTGTTTTTT.

J is TRBJ1-1 and V is TRBV2; 10 nucleotides agree with TRBD1. This CDR3 has 16 amino acids. V lost 7 bases and J lost 5; bases outside the gene matches: 13. In germline, CDR1 is SNHLY, CDR2 FYNNEI. The CDR3 reads CASITGQGEVVTEAFF. The DNA for the CDR3 is TGTGCCAGCATAACCGGACAGGGGGAGGTAGTGACTGAAGCTTTCTTT. The whole variable domain, remainder taken from reference TRBV2 and TRBJ1-1, is EPEVTQTPSHQVTQMGQEVILRCVPISNHLYFYWYRQILGQKVEFLVSFYNNEISEKSEIFDDQFSVERPDGSNFTLKIRSTKLEDSAMYFCASITGQGEVVTEAFFGQGTRLTVV.

V usage is TRBV5-8 and J usage is TRBJ2-1, with D possibly being TRBD2 (6 bases). The V gene lost 4 bases and the J gene lost 0 bases, with 14 bases spanning the gap. Germline V CDR1 and CDR2: SGHTS, YDEGEE. There are 16 residues in the CDR3. The CDR3 here is CASSHMGGSSYNEQFF. The CDR3 DNA is TGTGCCAGCAGCCACATGGGGGGTAGCTCCTACAATGAGCAGTTCTTC.

This rearrangement joins TRBV25-1 to TRBJ2-5, with 13 bases lining up with TRBD2. The CDR3 extends over 17 amino acids. Trimming cost V 3 bases and J 4 bases; bases outside gene matches: 8. Per germline, CDR1 MGHDK and CDR2 SYGVNS. The CDR3 region is CASSDPRTSGGRETQYF. In DNA, the CDR3 is TGTGCCAGCAGTGATCCCCGGACTAGCGGGGGTAGAGAGACCCAGTACTTC.

The chain couples TRBV27 to TRBJ1-5; no clear D gene. Germline loops: CDR1 MNHEY, CDR2 SMNVEV (reference sequence). The V end was cut by 3 bases, the J end by 0 bases, with 6 bases between. This CDR3 contains 14 residues. The CDR3: CASSLADSNQPQHF. The CDR3 DNA is TGTGCCAGCAGTTTGGCGGATAGCAATCAGCCCCAGCATTTT.

The CDR3: CASSLWWRAGGYTF. The CDR3 nucleotides are TGTGCCAGCAGTTTATGGTGGCGGGCTGGGGGCTACACCTTC. The chain couples TRBV28 to TRBJ1-2; D ambiguous. The CDR3 has 14 residues. V lost 0 bases, J lost 8 bases, and 13 bases lay in between. CDR1 and CDR2 from the germline V gene are MDHEN and SYDVKM.

V is TRBV9 and J is TRBJ2-1, with 7 bases lining up with TRBD1. J was trimmed by 0 bases and V by 1 base; bases with no gene match: 7. The CDR3 spans 17 residues. Germline CDR1 SGDLS, CDR2 YYNGEE. CDR3 in DNA: TGTGCCAGCAGCGTATCCCGAACAGGGGACTCCTACAATGAGCAGTTCTTC. Protein product: CASSVSRTGDSYNEQFF. Full variable domain (missing parts from reference TRBV9 and TRBJ2-1): DSGVTQTPKHLITATGQRVTLRCSPRSGDLSVYWYQQSLDQGLQFLIQYYNGEERAKGNILERFSAQQFPDLHSELNLSSLELGDSALYFCASSVSRTGDSYNEQFFGPGTRLTVL.

The genes are TRBV10-1 and TRBJ2-7, with D maybe TRBD2 (5 bases). Germline-derived CDR1 and CDR2 are WNHNN and SYGVQD (reference sequence). This CDR3 has 13 residues. Trimming removed 3 bases from V and 2 bases from J, with 8 bases in between. The CDR3 DNA sequence: TGCGCCAGCAGTGACTCCGGGGCCTACGAGCAGTACTTC. Protein product: CASSDSGAYEQYF.

The chain joins TRBV5-6 to TRBJ1-2; D is unclear. The CDR3 covers 11 residues. With 4 bases removed from V and 3 bases from J, the gap between germline ends came to 4 bases. CDR1 is SGHDT, CDR2 YYEEEE, per germline. The CDR3 spells CASSTHYGYTF. The CDR3 DNA reads TGTGCCAGCAGCACTCACTATGGCTACACCTTC.

In this sample, this clone turned up a few times. This rearrangement joins TRBV28 to TRBJ2-3; TRBD2 aligns across 12 bases. CDR1 MDHEN and CDR2 SYDVKM come from the germline V gene. The CDR3 extends over 15 amino acids. The V segment lost 5 bases and the J segment 5 bases; nucleotides outside the gene matches: 5. In DNA form, the CDR3 reads TGTGCCAGCAGTCTAGCGGGAGGGCCGGGAGATACGCAGTATTTT. Protein: CASSLAGGPGDTQYF.

The V and J genes are TRBV27 and TRBJ2-7; the match to TRBD2 covers 10 bases. Germline-derived CDR1 and CDR2 are MNHEY and SMNVEV (reference sequence). The CDR3 has 15 residues. The V and J ends lost 7 bases and 2 bases, in that order; junction bases with no gene match: 8. The CDR3: CASIYWTSGTYEQYF. CDR3 nucleotides: TGTGCCAGCATTTACTGGACTAGCGGAACCTACGAGCAGTACTTC.

The chain combines TRBV10-2 with TRBJ2-7; 7 nucleotides match TRBD1. CDR1 is WSHSY, CDR2 SAAADI, per germline. The CDR3 length is 14 residues. J was trimmed by 6 bases and V by 7 bases; bases with no gene match: 12. The CDR3 here is CASTLQGSSGEQYF. CDR3 coding DNA: TGCGCCAGCACCCTACAGGGGTCGTCAGGCGAGCAGTACTTC.

The chain has TRBV10-3 and TRBJ2-1, with 7 bases lining up with TRBD2. The CDR3 runs 13 residues. Germline V gene sequence: CDR1 ENHRY, CDR2 SYGVKD. With V trimmed by 7 bases and J by 2 bases, 2 bases remained unmatched. CDR3 region: CAIKGLPYNEQFF. DNA of the CDR3: TGTGCCATCAAGGGACTACCCTACAATGAGCAGTTCTTC.

V and J are TRBV11-3 and TRBJ2-5, with 13 bases identical to TRBD2. Germline lookup yields CDR1 SGHNT and CDR2 YENEEA. Unmatched junction bases numbered 1, after V lost 5 bases and J lost 1 base. CDR3 length: 15 residues. The CDR3 here is CASSRTSGGQETQYF. CDR3 coding DNA: TGTGCCAGCAGCCGGACTAGCGGGGGCCAAGAGACCCAGTACTTC.